The clone carrying this T cell receptor (beta chain) came up a few times. Its cognate antigen is unknown. This sample was taken from a study of T cell repertoires in cytomegalovirus infection. Study at large: Both CMV infection and a matching HLA type were indicated by public TCR beta signatures.

TCRdb passed the reads through MiXCR, listing each CDR3 protein once. Found here are 700,000 to 850,000 distinct CDR3 sequences, less than 35% of them singletons; the top ten hold around 11%. The study's findings and limits: Cumulated frequencies of public TCR beta families served to identify carriers of CMV plus the relevant HLA. The ex vivo response was dominated by HLA-C-restricted CMV-specific TCR beta clonotypes.

The germline V gene encodes CDR1 SEHNR and CDR2 FQNEAQ (reference sequence). J gave up 3 bases and V 4 bases, and 15 bases lay outside the gene matches. The CDR3 loop spans 17 amino acids. The sequencing here drew on cultured CD8+ T cells from PBMCs, taken from culture after CMV antigen stimulation. The TCR originated in a human donor in good health (CMV status not recorded). Some clones in this sample may be carry-over from other donors' samples. This chain connects TRBV7-9 to TRBJ2-7, with TRBD1 matching 7 bases. The CDR3 nucleotides are TGTGCCAGCAGCTCAACAGGGGTTCCTATCCCCGTCTACGAGCAGTACTTC. It codes for CASSSTGVPIPVYEQYF.